The entry below describes one T cell receptor beta chain. Its antigen is currently unknown. The data are from a study of long-term antiretroviral therapy in people with HIV. Researchers ran immunoSEQ v3.0 at survey level. Measured with immunoSEQ multiplex PCR; TCRdb has only the in-frame clones, and not every one. The table lists 30,000 to 40,000 clones, around nine tenths of them singletons. The V gene lost 6 bases and the J gene lost 3 bases, with 12 bases spanning the gap. The CDR3 length is 13 residues. The V gene's germline CDR1 is SNHLY and CDR2 FYNNEI. Study results and limitations: Clones showing expansion before ART dominated the repertoire at all time points.

The source is a man younger than 35 with HIV. The input for sequencing was unsorted PBMCs, taken 1.1 years after starting antiretroviral therapy. The chain recombines TRBV2 with TRBJ2-7; D is possibly TRBD2 (5 bases). The CDR3 sequence is CASSPTEVYEQYF. For the CDR3, the DNA is TGTGCCAGCAGCCCTACGGAGGTCTACGAGCAGTACTTC.